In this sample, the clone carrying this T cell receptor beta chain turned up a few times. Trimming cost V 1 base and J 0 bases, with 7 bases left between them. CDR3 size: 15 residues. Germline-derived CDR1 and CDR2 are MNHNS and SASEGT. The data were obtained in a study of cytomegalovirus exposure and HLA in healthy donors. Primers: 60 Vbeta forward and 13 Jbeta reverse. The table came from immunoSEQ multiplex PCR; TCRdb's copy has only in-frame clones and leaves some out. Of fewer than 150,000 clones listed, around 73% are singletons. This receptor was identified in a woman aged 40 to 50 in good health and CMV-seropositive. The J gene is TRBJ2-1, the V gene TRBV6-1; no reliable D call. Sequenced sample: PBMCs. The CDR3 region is CASSEVLSSYNEQFF. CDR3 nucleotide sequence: TGTGCCAGCAGTGAAGTGCTAAGCTCCTACAATGAGCAGTTCTTC.